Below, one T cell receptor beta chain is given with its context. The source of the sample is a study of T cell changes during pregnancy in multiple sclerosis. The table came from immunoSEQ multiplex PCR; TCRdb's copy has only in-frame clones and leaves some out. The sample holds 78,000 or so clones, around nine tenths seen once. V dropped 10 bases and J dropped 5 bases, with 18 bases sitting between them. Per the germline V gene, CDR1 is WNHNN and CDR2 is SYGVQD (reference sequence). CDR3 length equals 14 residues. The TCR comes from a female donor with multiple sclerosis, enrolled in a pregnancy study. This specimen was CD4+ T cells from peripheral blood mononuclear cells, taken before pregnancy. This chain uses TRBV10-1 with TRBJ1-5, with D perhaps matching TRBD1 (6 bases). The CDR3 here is CANTSDRLYQPQHF. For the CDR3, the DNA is TGCGCCAATACCTCCGACAGGCTCTATCAGCCCCAGCATTTT.